This T cell receptor beta chain was found in a study of shared clonotypes between healthy human individuals. Study in general: For every donor, three CD4 naive, three CD4 memory, two CD8 naive and one CD8 memory plates were used. Overall study results and limits: Memory subsets generally showed smaller estimated richness than naive subsets did.

V was cut by 5 bases and J by 3 bases, with 5 bases left in between. The CDR3 totals 11 residues. In germline, CDR1 is SGHTA, CDR2 FQGNSA. This clone has a handful of counts. Its antigen is not identified. Repertoires were generated with immunoSEQ multiplex PCR, while TCRdb's copy carries only in-frame clones and drops some. Among some 2,000,000 clones, approximately 94% were seen once, and the ten largest hold around 0.13%. This sequence joins TRBV7-2 and TRBJ2-7; D ambiguous. The sample taken for sequencing was naive CD4+ T cells sorted from blood. The subset denotes: CD45RA+ positively selected. This clonotype originated in a man younger than 30 in good health. CDR3 sequence reads: CASSPNYEQYF. In DNA, the CDR3 is TGTGCCAGCAGCCCAAACTACGAGCAGTACTTC. The full variable domain, with the rest looked up from reference TRBV7-2 and TRBJ2-7, is GAGVSQSPSNKVTEKGKDVELRCDPISGHTALYWYRQSLGQGLEFLIYFQGNSAPDKSGLPSDRFSAERTGGSVSTLTIQRTQQEDSAVYLCASSPNYEQYFGPGTRLTVT.